This T cell receptor beta chain was recorded in a study of blood T cell repertoires in COVID-19. Study-wide background: Researchers got acute and convalescent COVID-19 samples from the United States, Italy and Spain. T cells, B-cell-depleted T cells, or PBMCs supplied cDNA or gDNA.

Under the authors' procedure: Scientists estimated how many nucleated cells there were by amplifying reference gene primers. Clones were sequenced by immunoSEQ multiplex PCR, and TCRdb holds only the in-frame ones, with some missing. The V and J calls and clone size were taken over from that table, and D and trimming were inferred from the DNA. This table has approximately 150,000 clones, around 80% appearing once. This clone was detected a few times. The V gene end was trimmed by 10 bases and the J gene end by 3 bases; junction bases not matched to a gene: 2. In germline, CDR1 is KGHDR, CDR2 SFDVKD. This CDR3 region has 13 residues.

The source is a man in his 70s who had recovered from COVID-19. The chain recombines TRBV24-1 with TRBJ2-1; TRBD2 agrees at 10 bases. The sample was peripheral blood. CDR3 residues: CATGLADYNEQFF. The DNA of the CDR3 is TGTGCCACAGGACTAGCGGACTACAATGAGCAGTTCTTC.